This T cell receptor beta chain is drawn from a study of blood T cell repertoires in COVID-19. Study information: PBMCs, B-cell-depleted T cells, or T cells provided the cDNA or gDNA that made up the material.

TCRdb keeps only in-frame clones here, not all; method: immunoSEQ multiplex PCR. The sample lists more than 400,000 clones; 75% to 90% were seen once. The CDR3 runs to 15 residues. Looked up from germline, CDR1 is KGHDR and CDR2 is SFDVKD. Deletions cut 9 bases from V and 5 bases from J, with 20 bases between. Participants were aged about 18 to 95 years, lived in around 25 US areas, and enrolled virtually. Participants' own reports of clinical history determined their cohort assignment. The TCR was taken from a woman between 18 and 30 years old who had recovered from COVID-19. The specimen sequenced was PBMCs or T cells enriched from blood (not recorded which). This rearrangement joins TRBV24-1 to TRBJ2-3; tentative D call: TRBD2 (6 bases). The CDR3 loop is CATAPPGGTVDTQYF. The CDR3 bases are TGTGCCACCGCTCCGCCGGGCGGGACCGTAGATACGCAGTATTTT.